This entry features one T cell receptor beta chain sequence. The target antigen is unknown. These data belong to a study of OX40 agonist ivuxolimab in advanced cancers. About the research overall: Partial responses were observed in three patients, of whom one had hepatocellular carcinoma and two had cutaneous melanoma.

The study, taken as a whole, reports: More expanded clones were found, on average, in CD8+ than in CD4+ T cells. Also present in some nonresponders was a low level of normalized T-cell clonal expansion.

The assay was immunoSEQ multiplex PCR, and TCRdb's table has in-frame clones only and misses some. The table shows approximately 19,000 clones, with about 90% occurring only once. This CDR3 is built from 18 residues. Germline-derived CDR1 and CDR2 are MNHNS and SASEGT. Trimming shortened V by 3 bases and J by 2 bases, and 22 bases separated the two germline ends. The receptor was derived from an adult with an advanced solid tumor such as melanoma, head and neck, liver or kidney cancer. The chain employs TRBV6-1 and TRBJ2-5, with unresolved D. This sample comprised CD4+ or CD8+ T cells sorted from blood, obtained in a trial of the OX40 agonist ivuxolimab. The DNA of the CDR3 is TGTGCCAGCAGTGAGCTGTCACCCCAGGCAGGACCACAAGAGACCCAGTACTTC. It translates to CASSELSPQAGPQETQYF.